A single sample gave rise to the 22 T cell receptor beta chains below, sequenced in a study of blood T cell repertoires in COVID-19 (dated by TCRdb to 2019 to 2021). The library was built by means of the immunoSEQ multiplex PCR assay. TCRdb took this table from immuneACCESS and kept in-frame rearrangements with V and J called. Such tables lack part of the clones; where checked against another copy, unresolved V genes explain under half of the gap, and the rest is unexplained. Recorded for this sample are 250,000 to 350,000 clones; about four fifths of them occurred a single time. The ten largest clones take up approximately 1.5% of the sample. The material sequenced was peripheral blood. These receptors were collected from a human donor with COVID-19, enrolled during active disease. The donor label of this sample is uncertain.

The J gene is TRBJ2-1, the V gene TRBV5-1; weak D call: TRBD2 (5 bases). Germline V CDR1 and CDR2: SGHRS, YFSETQ. The CDR3 has 14 residues. Between the trimmed V and J ends, which lost 5 bases and 4 bases, there was a span of 13 bases. Here the CDR3 DNA reads TGCGCCAGCAGTTATAGTGAGGGATACAATGAGCAGTTCTTC. Protein product: CASSYSEGYNEQFF.

This chain connects TRBV6-1 to TRBJ2-1; 12 nucleotides agree with TRBD1. The germline V gene has CDR1 MNHNS and CDR2 SASEGT. With V trimmed by 1 base and J by 6 bases, 4 bases remained unmatched. The CDR3 runs 16 residues. The CDR3 DNA is TGTGCCAGCAGTGAAGTATTGGGACAGGGGGCCAATGAGCAGTTCTTC. It codes for CASSEVLGQGANEQFF.

This clone has just one count. The V call is TRBV2, the J call TRBJ1-5; D unclear. V lost 4 bases, J lost 4 bases, and 8 bases lay in between. The CDR3 loop spans 13 amino acids. The germline gives CDR1 SNHLY, CDR2 FYNNEI. CDR3 DNA: TGTGCCAGCAGTGCAGAGGCAAATCAGCCCCAGCATTTT. Protein: CASSAEANQPQHF.

The chain couples TRBV18 to TRBJ1-4; D is undetermined. In germline, CDR1 is KGHSH, CDR2 LQKENI. The CDR3 sequence is 14 residues long. The V end was cut by 2 bases, the J end by 0 bases, with 4 bases between. Here the CDR3 reads CASSPISTNEKLFF. The CDR3 nucleotides read TGTGCCAGCTCACCAATATCAACTAATGAAAAACTGTTTTTT.

The chain combines TRBV7-9 with TRBJ1-4; D is possibly TRBD1 (6 bases). Germline lookup yields CDR1 SEHNR and CDR2 FQNEAQ (reference sequence). The V and J ends lost 5 bases and 7 bases respectively, with 14 bases between them. The CDR3 is 14 residues long. The CDR3, as DNA: TGTGCCAGCAGCGAGACAGGCTCCACTGAAAAACTGTTTTTT. This codes for CASSETGSTEKLFF.

CDR3 in amino acids: CASSTGRTGPSSPLHF. CDR3 nucleotides: TGTGCCAGCAGCACAGGCCGGACAGGGCCCAGTTCACCCCTCCACTTT. The chain uses TRBV11-2 and TRBJ1-6, with 8 bases lining up with TRBD1. The CDR3 length is 16 residues. CDR1 SGHAT and CDR2 FQNNGV come from the germline V gene. J was trimmed by 9 bases and V by 5 bases; bases with no gene match: 12. The full variable domain, rest sourced from reference TRBV11-2 and TRBJ1-6, is EAGVAQSPRYKIIEKRQSVAFWCNPISGHATLYWYQQILGQGPKLLIQFQNNGVVDDSQLPKDRFSAERLKGVDSTLKIQPAKLEDSAVYLCASSTGRTGPSSPLHFGNGTRLTVT.

The chain recombines TRBV6-4 with TRBJ2-3; D might be TRBD1 (6 bases). The ends were cut back, 3 bases at V and 4 bases at J, with 11 bases in the middle. This CDR3 region has 14 residues. Germline assignment: CDR1 MRHNA and CDR2 SNTAGT. The CDR3 coding sequence is TGTGCCAGCAGTGAAGGGGGAAGGGCAGATACGCAGTATTTT. Translating gives CASSEGGRADTQYF.

This clone was seen only once. The chain carries TRBV19 and TRBJ2-1; 8 bases align to TRBD2. Germline lookup yields CDR1 LNHDA and CDR2 SQIVND (reference sequence). Trimming took 5 bases from V and 8 from J; bases not matched to a gene: 11. The CDR3 sequence is 15 residues long. CDR3 DNA: TGTGCCAGTAGTCAAGCGGGAGTGGCGGGGGATGAGCAGTTCTTC. It encodes CASSQAGVAGDEQFF. The whole variable domain, remainder taken from reference TRBV19 and TRBJ2-1, is DGGITQSPKYLFRKEGQNVTLSCEQNLNHDAMYWYRQDPGQGLRLIYYSQIVNDFQKGDIAEGYSVSREKKESFPLTVTSAQKNPTAFYLCASSQAGVAGDEQFFGPGTRLTVL.

The chain recombines TRBV7-2 with TRBJ1-2, with a possible D match to TRBD1 (6 bases). The CDR3 totals 12 residues. Looked up from germline, CDR1 is SGHTA and CDR2 is FQGNSA. Trimming removed 4 bases at V and 8 bases at J, with 11 bases between. DNA for the CDR3: TGTGCCAGCAGCTCGGACAGAGTCGGCTACACCTTC. Residues: CASSSDRVGYTF.

This clone was found once. For the CDR3, the DNA is TGTGCCAGCACCGAGGGATTGGGACTAGTAGCAGATACGCAGTATTTT. Its protein product is CASTEGLGLVADTQYF. The chain combines TRBV2 with TRBJ2-3; 8 bases are shared with TRBD2. Trimming at V came to 7 bases and at J to 4 bases, leaving 13 bases not matched to a gene. The CDR3 is 16 residues long. From germline, CDR1 is SNHLY and CDR2 FYNNEI.

This clone came up once. The chain carries TRBV11-2 and TRBJ2-7, with D possibly TRBD2 on 6 matching bases. V was cut by 1 base and J by 0 bases, with 13 bases left in between. CDR3 length equals 16 residues. From germline, CDR1 is SGHAT and CDR2 FQNNGV. Here the CDR3 reads CASSLGRGRPSYEQYF. The CDR3 DNA is TGTGCCAGCAGCTTAGGTAGAGGGAGGCCCTCCTACGAGCAGTACTTC.

The rearrangement links TRBV10-3 to TRBJ1-3; tentatively, D is TRBD1 (6 bases). V lost 5 bases, J lost 0 bases, and 14 bases lay in between. Per the germline V gene, CDR1 is ENHRY and CDR2 is SYGVKD. CDR3 length equals 16 residues. The CDR3 loop is CAISNPYRDSGNTIYF. CDR3 in DNA: TGTGCCATCAGTAACCCTTACAGGGACTCTGGAAACACCATATATTTT.

This chain links TRBV20-1 with TRBJ1-1, with 7 bases lining up with TRBD1. Looked up from germline, CDR1 is DFQATT and CDR2 is SNEGSKA (reference sequence). CDR3 length: 11 amino acids. V gave up 6 bases and J gave up 8 bases; unmatched junction bases: 6. CDR3 sequence reads: CSAYGTVEAFF. In DNA form, the CDR3 reads TGCAGTGCCTATGGGACAGTCGAAGCTTTCTTT.

This rearrangement joins TRBV4-3 to TRBJ2-5; D possibly corresponds to TRBD2 (5 bases). This CDR3 spans 15 amino acids. In germline, CDR1 is LGHNA, CDR2 YSLEER. Trimming left V 3 bases short and J 5 bases short, with 16 bases between. CDR3 sequence: CASSQDTDSWETQYF. The CDR3, as DNA: TGCGCCAGCAGCCAGGATACGGACTCCTGGGAGACCCAGTACTTC.

The rearrangement joins TRBV28 to TRBJ1-2, with 7 nucleotides matching TRBD1. Germline-derived CDR1 and CDR2 are MDHEN and SYDVKM. With V trimmed by 5 bases and J by 4 bases, 16 bases remained unmatched. The CDR3 sequence is 17 residues long. CDR3 amino acids: CASSPSHLDRLIYGYTF. CDR3 sequence (DNA): TGTGCCAGCAGTCCCTCACACCTGGACAGGCTTATCTATGGCTACACCTTC.

This clone was seen once. The rearrangement joins TRBV6-6 to TRBJ2-7; 7 nucleotides agree with TRBD1. This CDR3 region has 15 residues. The trim removed 0 bases at V and 3 bases at J, leaving 5 bases unmatched. Germline V CDR1 and CDR2: MNHNY, SVGAGI (reference sequence). Written as DNA, the CDR3 is TGTGCCAGCAGTTACTCGTGGGACAGCATCTACGAGCAGTACTTC. It specifies CASSYSWDSIYEQYF.

The chain has TRBV19 and TRBJ2-5; 9 bases match TRBD2. The CDR3 sequence is 16 residues long. Per the germline V gene, CDR1 is LNHDA and CDR2 is SQIVND (reference sequence). Germline trimming cut 4 bases from V and 5 bases from J; bases unmatched to any gene: 11. DNA for the CDR3: TGTGCCAGTAGTACGCTAGCGGGGACCGCGTGGGAGACCCAGTACTTC. It encodes CASSTLAGTAWETQYF.

The CDR3 protein is CASSELGSANGYEQYF. CDR3 nucleotides: TGTGCCAGCAGTGAGTTGGGTAGCGCGAACGGTTACGAGCAGTACTTC. The chain is built from TRBV2 and TRBJ2-7, with D possibly being TRBD2 (5 bases). Germline V gives CDR1 SNHLY, CDR2 FYNNEI. The CDR3 contains 16 residues. Trimming stripped 3 bases from V and 4 bases from J, with 19 bases between.

The V and J genes are TRBV19 and TRBJ1-2, with D unresolved. CDR3 length: 13 residues. Germline V gives CDR1 LNHDA, CDR2 SQIVND (reference sequence). Deletions cut 7 bases from V and 8 bases from J, with 17 bases between. The CDR3 coding sequence is TGTGCCAGTACCAGTCGGGGTGACAACGGCTACACCTTC. This codes for CASTSRGDNGYTF.

This clone was counted only a few times. The rearrangement uses TRBV5-1 and TRBJ1-3, with no clear D. Germline V CDR1 and CDR2: SGHRS, YFSETQ. V gave up 4 bases and J gave up 3 bases, with 5 bases separating them. This CDR3 is 12 amino acids long. The CDR3 loop reads CASSSLGNTIYF. The CDR3 coding sequence is TGCGCCAGCAGCAGCCTTGGAAACACCATATATTTT.

This chain links TRBV19 with TRBJ1-3, with TRBD1 matching over 7 bases. This CDR3 contains 15 residues. Germline V gene sequence: CDR1 LNHDA, CDR2 SQIVND (reference sequence). Trimming removed 6 bases from V and 0 bases from J; junction bases left unmatched: 5. Written as DNA, the CDR3 is TGTGCCAGTAGCGAAACAGGGGACTCTGGAAACACCATATATTTT. Translating gives CASSETGDSGNTIYF.

The chain uses TRBV6-6 and TRBJ1-5; 7 nucleotides agree with TRBD1. Per the germline V gene, CDR1 is MNHNY and CDR2 is SVGAGI (reference sequence). The CDR3 is made up of 16 amino acids. V lost 6 bases to trimming and J lost 0 bases; unmatched junction nucleotides: 8. The CDR3 protein is CASSPSGQISNQPQHF. Written as DNA, the CDR3 is TGTGCCAGCAGCCCCTCGGGACAGATTAGCAATCAGCCCCAGCATTTT.